The text below deals with one TCR beta chain. Its antigen is unidentified. Each TRB cDNA library was prepared by 5' RACE (with UMI labels). With the 5' RACE reads reprocessed, TCRdb shows one record per CDR3 protein and no DNA. This sample contains 75,000 to 100,000 distinct CDR3 sequences. This specimen comes from a study of CXCR3-negative and CXCR3-positive naive CD8 T cells. Study-level findings and limits: Naive subsets displayed similar surface CD5, and TCR strength was inferred from TRB CDR3 properties. Naive cells with CXCR3 showed TRB CDR3s that were more hydrophobic than those in CXCR3-negative naive cells.

There are 15 residues in the CDR3. Germline V lookup: CDR1 MNHEY, CDR2 SVGAGI. The study sorted every CD8+ T cell subset in triplicate at 310,000 or so cells each. Cells classed as naive CD8+ T cells were CD45RO-CCR7+CD27+CD95-. The chain couples TRBV6-5 to TRBJ2-1. The material sequenced was naive CXCR3- CD8+ T cells from blood. As for subset: CD45RO-CCR7+CD27+CD95- naive CD8+ T cells lacking CXCR3 (TNR3-). The receptor comes from a human donor in good health. Some clones in this sample may be carry-over from other donors' samples. The CDR3 sequence: CASSVSGPAYNEQFF.